This T cell receptor beta chain emerged from a study of blood T cell repertoires in COVID-19. Study-level information: Acute and convalescent COVID-19 samples came from the United States, Italy and Spain. T cells, B-cell-depleted T cells, or PBMCs supplied cDNA or gDNA.

The CDR3 length is 15 residues. Authors' processing steps: Estimates of nucleated cell counts were drawn from the amplification of reference gene primers. This table comes from immunoSEQ multiplex PCR, and its TCRdb copy is limited to in-frame clones, with some not included. Clonal size and the V and J genes are those of that table, whereas D and trimming came from the DNA. The sample has around 100,000 clones; 88% are singletons. The chain recombines TRBV12-2 with TRBJ2-7; the table calls TRBD1, which could not be checked here. TRBV12-2 corresponds to a pseudogene. The sample comprised peripheral blood. The clonotype comes from a woman aged 70-85 years who had recovered from COVID-19. The CDR3 DNA reads TGTGCAAGTCGCTTTTATGTCAGGGCGGTAAGAGAGCAGTACTTC. Its protein product is CASRFYVRAVREQYF.